One and the same sample provided the 14 T cell receptor beta chains below, sequenced in a study of CD8+CD57+ T cells in acquired aplastic anemia. The template used for profiling TCR beta VDJ and CDR3 was genomic DNA. MiXCR was run by TCRdb on the reads, yielding one entry per CDR3 protein. Here the sample spans 400,000 to 500,000 distinct CDR3 sequences, 65% to 80% being singletons. Sequences were obtained from sorted CD4+, CD8+, or CD8+CD57+ T cells (not recorded which) from PBMCs. These receptors were taken from a human donor in good health, serving as a control.

The rearrangement links TRBV9 to TRBJ2-1; tentatively, D is TRBD2 (6 bases). The CDR3 runs to 15 residues. V was cut by 4 bases and J by 6 bases, with 17 bases left in between. Germline V lookup: CDR1 SGDLS, CDR2 YYNGEE. CDR3 DNA: TGTGCCAGCAGCCAAGCTCGGGAGAGGGGCAATGAGCAGTTCTTC. It is translated as CASSQARERGNEQFF.

In this sample, this clonotype turned up many times. This chain links TRBV7-6 with TRBJ2-1; D remains ambiguous. The V gene's germline CDR1 is SGHVS and CDR2 FNYEAQ. The ends were cut back, 5 bases at V and 10 bases at J, with 12 bases in the middle. The CDR3 totals 12 residues. The CDR3 DNA follows: TGTGCCAGCAGCCCTCGTGTCGGGGAGCAGTTCTTC. Translating gives CASSPRVGEQFF.

The table lists this clonotype with many counts. This chain joins TRBV29-1 and TRBJ2-3; D is ambiguous. The CDR3 runs 10 residues. Trimming stripped 7 bases from V and 14 bases from J, with 16 bases between. CDR1 and CDR2 from the germline V gene are SQVTM and ANQGSEA. The CDR3 protein is CSALVNFRYF. CDR3 sequence (DNA): TGCAGCGCCTTAGTTAATTTTCGGTATTTT.

The chain joins TRBV7-2 to TRBJ2-2, with a possible D match to TRBD2 (6 bases). The germline V gene has CDR1 SGHTA and CDR2 FQGNSA. V shed 4 bases and J shed 6 bases, with 15 bases lying between them. CDR3 length: 15 amino acids. CDR3 amino acids: CASSSLAEESGELFF. For the CDR3, the DNA is TGTGCCAGCAGCTCTTTAGCGGAGGAGTCCGGGGAGCTGTTTTTT. Based on the CDR3 plus reference TRBV7-2 and TRBJ2-2, the full variable domain is GAGVSQSPSNKVTEKGKDVELRCDPISGHTALYWYRQSLGQGLEFLIYFQGNSAPDKSGLPSDRFSAERTGGSVSTLTIQRTQQEDSAVYLCASSSLAEESGELFFGEGSRLTVL.

With regard to this clonotype: One junction end does not reproduce the germline sequence, and a read error may be involved. The chain employs TRBV10-2 and TRBJ2-3, with unresolved D. This CDR3 contains 14 residues. Germline CDR1 and CDR2: WSHSY and SAAADI. The CDR3 sequence: CATSDFTLSNTQYF. The CDR3 region has the DNA TGTGCCACCAGTGATTTCACCCTGTCCAATACACAGTATTTT.

This clonotype came up many times. The chain combines TRBV7-8 with TRBJ2-3; possibly TRBD1 or TRBD2 for D (6 bases each). From germline, CDR1 is SGHVS and CDR2 FQNEAQ. V dropped 0 bases and J dropped 14 bases, with 18 bases sitting between them. This CDR3 is built from 14 residues. CDR3 DNA sequence: TGTGCCAGCAGCTTAGCGACTCCGGGGGCCGCACTGTATTTT. This codes for CASSLATPGAALYF.

A few counts support this clonotype. In DNA form, the CDR3 reads TGCAGCGTCATAGACAGCGTCTCTGGAAACACCATATATTTT. It yields the protein CSVIDSVSGNTIYF. V is TRBV29-1 and J is TRBJ1-3; possible D gene TRBD1, 5 bases. With 6 bases removed from V and 0 bases from J, the gap between germline ends came to 12 bases. Germline lookup yields CDR1 SQVTM and CDR2 ANQGSEA. The CDR3 loop spans 14 amino acids.

The chain uses TRBV5-6 and TRBJ1-6; no firm D call. The CDR3 consists of 14 residues. The V end lost 4 bases, the J end lost 8 bases, and 13 bases lay between the germline ends. Germline CDR1 and CDR2: SGHDT and YYEEEE. CDR3 residues: CASSIYHCYSPLHF. The CDR3 DNA is TGTGCCAGCAGCATTTATCACTGCTATTCACCCCTCCACTTT.

In this sample, this clonotype turned up a few times. This chain joins TRBV20-1 and TRBJ1-2; D is unclear. The CDR3 has 12 residues. Germline CDR1 reads DFQATT; CDR2 reads SNEGSKA (reference sequence). Deletions cut 0 bases from V and 7 bases from J, with 9 bases between. CDR3 DNA: TGCAGTGCTAGAGATCTGGGAGTTGGCTACACCTTC. Translation gives CSARDLGVGYTF.

The V call is TRBV7-2, the J call TRBJ2-7; D ambiguous. This CDR3 has 11 amino acids. Trimming stripped 5 bases from V and 9 bases from J, with 11 bases between. Germline V gene lookup returns CDR1 SGHTA and CDR2 FQGNSA. CDR3 in amino acids: CASSDRHGQYF. CDR3 in DNA: TGTGCCAGCAGCGACCGACACGGGCAGTACTTC.

The gene calls are TRBV9 and TRBJ2-3, with a weak D call TRBD2 (7 bases). The V and J ends lost 8 bases and 2 bases respectively, with 21 bases between them. Germline V gene sequence: CDR1 SGDLS, CDR2 YYNGEE. This CDR3 is 16 amino acids long. The CDR3 sequence: CASSGGETPFTDTQYF. The DNA for the CDR3 is TGTGCCAGTTCGGGGGGCGAGACGCCCTTCACAGATACGCAGTATTTT. The full variable domain, its missing parts supplied by reference TRBV9 and TRBJ2-3, is DSGVTQTPKHLITATGQRVTLRCSPRSGDLSVYWYQQSLDQGLQFLIQYYNGEERAKGNILERFSAQQFPDLHSELNLSSLELGDSALYFCASSGGETPFTDTQYFGPGTRLTVL.

This clonotype has a count of ten or more. The rearrangement links TRBV18 to TRBJ2-7; the D is unclear. Germline CDR1 KGHSH, CDR2 LQKENI. The CDR3 sequence is 13 residues long. Trimming left V 3 bases short and J 0 bases short, with 6 bases between. This chain's CDR3 is CASSPFGSYEQYF. The CDR3 nucleotides are TGTGCCAGCTCACCTTTTGGCTCCTACGAGCAGTACTTC.

With regard to this clonotype: At one end, the junction sequence differs from germline, possibly due to a read error. V gene TRBV5-1 combines with J gene TRBJ1-3, with D possibly being TRBD1 (6 bases). The CDR3 runs 14 residues. CDR1 is SGHRS and CDR2 is YFSETQ in the germline V gene. In DNA form, the CDR3 reads TGTGCCAGCAATGGGGGGCAGGTGTCAGACACCATATATTTT. Translated, it gives CASNGGQVSDTIYF.

The J gene is TRBJ1-2, the V gene TRBV7-2, with TRBD1 as a possible D gene (5 bases). From germline, CDR1 is SGHTA and CDR2 FQGNSA. The length of the CDR3 is 18 residues. Trimming stripped 3 bases from V and 5 bases from J, with 25 bases between. The CDR3, as DNA: TGTGCCAGCAGCTTGGAGGAGGGGCGAAGGATTGCTACATATGGCTACACCTTC. Translation gives CASSLEEGRRIATYGYTF.